This T cell receptor (beta chain) stems from a study of blood T cell repertoires in COVID-19. TCRdb's table, derived via immunoSEQ multiplex PCR, lists solely in-frame clones and lacks some. The sample holds about 250,000 clones; 70% to 90% are singletons and the top ten take roughly 6.3%. The sequence was obtained from a woman under 40 with COVID-19, enrolled during active disease. The specimen sequenced was peripheral blood.

CDR3 protein: CASSLKQGSNQPQHF. CDR3 in DNA: TGTGCCAGCAGCTTAAAACAGGGGAGCAATCAGCCCCAGCATTTT. This chain links TRBV7-2 with TRBJ1-5, with TRBD1 identical over 7 bases. Germline lookup yields CDR1 SGHTA and CDR2 FQGNSA. V lost 2 bases and J lost 1; bases outside the gene matches: 2. The CDR3 is 15 amino acids.